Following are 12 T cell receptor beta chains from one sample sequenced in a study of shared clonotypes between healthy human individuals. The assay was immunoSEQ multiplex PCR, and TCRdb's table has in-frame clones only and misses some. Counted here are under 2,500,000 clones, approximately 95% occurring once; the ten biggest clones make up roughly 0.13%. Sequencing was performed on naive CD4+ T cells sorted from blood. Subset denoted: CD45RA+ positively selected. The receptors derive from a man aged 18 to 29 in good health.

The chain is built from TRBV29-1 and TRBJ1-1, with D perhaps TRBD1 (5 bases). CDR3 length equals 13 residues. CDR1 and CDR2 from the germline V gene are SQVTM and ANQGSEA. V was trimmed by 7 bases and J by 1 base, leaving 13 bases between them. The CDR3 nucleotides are TGCAGCGCAGCACGGGACGGGAACACTGAAGCTTTCTTT. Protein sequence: CSAARDGNTEAFF.

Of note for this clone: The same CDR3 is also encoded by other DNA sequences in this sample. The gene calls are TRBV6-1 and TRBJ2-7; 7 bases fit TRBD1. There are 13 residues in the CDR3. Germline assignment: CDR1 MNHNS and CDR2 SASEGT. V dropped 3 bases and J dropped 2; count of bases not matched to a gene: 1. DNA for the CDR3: TGTGCCAGCAGTGATCAGGGGGCCTACGAGCAGTACTTC. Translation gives CASSDQGAYEQYF.

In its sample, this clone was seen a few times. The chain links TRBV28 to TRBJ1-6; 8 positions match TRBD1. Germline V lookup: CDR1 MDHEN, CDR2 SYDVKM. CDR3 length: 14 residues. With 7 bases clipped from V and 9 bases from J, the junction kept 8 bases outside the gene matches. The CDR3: CASTFQGAISPLHF. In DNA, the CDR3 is TGTGCCAGCACCTTTCAGGGGGCGATTTCACCCCTCCACTTT.

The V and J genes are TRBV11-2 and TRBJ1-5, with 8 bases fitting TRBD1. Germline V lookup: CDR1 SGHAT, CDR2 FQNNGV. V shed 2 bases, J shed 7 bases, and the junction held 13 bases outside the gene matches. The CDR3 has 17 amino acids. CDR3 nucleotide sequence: TGTGCCAGCAGCTTACCGCTAGCCCCCAGGGGGCGACAGCCCCAGCATTTT. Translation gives CASSLPLAPRGRQPQHF.

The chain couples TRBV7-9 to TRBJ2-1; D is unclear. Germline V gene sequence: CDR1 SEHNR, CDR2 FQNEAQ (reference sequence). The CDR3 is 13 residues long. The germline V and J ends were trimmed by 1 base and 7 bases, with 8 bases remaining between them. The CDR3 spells CASSLGKGNEQFF. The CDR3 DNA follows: TGTGCCAGCAGCTTAGGAAAGGGTAATGAGCAGTTCTTC.

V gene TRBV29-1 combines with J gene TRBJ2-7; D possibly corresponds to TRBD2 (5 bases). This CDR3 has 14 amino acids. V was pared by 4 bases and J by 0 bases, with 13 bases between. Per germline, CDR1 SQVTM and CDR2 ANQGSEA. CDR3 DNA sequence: TGCAGCGTTGGGGTTTGGACTGGCTCCTACGAGCAGTACTTC. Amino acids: CSVGVWTGSYEQYF.

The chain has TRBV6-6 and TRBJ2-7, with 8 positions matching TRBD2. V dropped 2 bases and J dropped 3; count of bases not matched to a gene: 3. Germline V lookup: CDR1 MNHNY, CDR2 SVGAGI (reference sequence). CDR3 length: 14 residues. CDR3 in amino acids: CASSYERGSYEQYF. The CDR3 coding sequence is TGTGCCAGCAGTTACGAGCGGGGGAGCTACGAGCAGTACTTC.

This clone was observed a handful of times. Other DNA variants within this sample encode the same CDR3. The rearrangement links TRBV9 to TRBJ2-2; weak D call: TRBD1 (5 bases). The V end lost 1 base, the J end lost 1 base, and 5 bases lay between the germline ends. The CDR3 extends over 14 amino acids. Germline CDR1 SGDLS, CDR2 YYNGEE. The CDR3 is CASSVQGNTGELFF. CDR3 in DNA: TGTGCCAGCAGCGTACAGGGGAACACCGGGGAGCTGTTTTTT. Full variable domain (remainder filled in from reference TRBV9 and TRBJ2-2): DSGVTQTPKHLITATGQRVTLRCSPRSGDLSVYWYQQSLDQGLQFLIQYYNGEERAKGNILERFSAQQFPDLHSELNLSSLELGDSALYFCASSVQGNTGELFFGEGSRLTVL.

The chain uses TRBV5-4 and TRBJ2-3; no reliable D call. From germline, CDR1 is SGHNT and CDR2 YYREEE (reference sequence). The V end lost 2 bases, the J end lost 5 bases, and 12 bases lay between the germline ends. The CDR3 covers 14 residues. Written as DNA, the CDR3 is TGTGCCAGCAGCTTCGGCAGCCTGGTAGATACGCAGTATTTT. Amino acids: CASSFGSLVDTQYF.

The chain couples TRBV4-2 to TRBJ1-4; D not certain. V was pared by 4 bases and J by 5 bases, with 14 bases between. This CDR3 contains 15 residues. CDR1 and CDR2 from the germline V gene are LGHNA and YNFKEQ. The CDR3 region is CASSPAGALNEKLFF. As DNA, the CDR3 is TGTGCCAGCAGCCCAGCAGGTGCGCTCAATGAAAAACTGTTTTTT.

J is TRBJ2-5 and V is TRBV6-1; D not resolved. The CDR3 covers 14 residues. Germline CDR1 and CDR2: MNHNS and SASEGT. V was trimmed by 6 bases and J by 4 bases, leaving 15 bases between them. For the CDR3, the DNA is TGTGCCAGCAGACAAACGGTTTGGGGAGAGACCCAGTACTTC. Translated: CASRQTVWGETQYF.

The CDR3: CAIKALQGYEQYF. CDR3 coding DNA: TGTGCCATCAAAGCCTTACAGGGCTACGAGCAGTACTTC. J is TRBJ2-7 and V is TRBV10-3, with D possibly TRBD1 on 6 matching bases. This CDR3 contains 13 residues. CDR1 is ENHRY, CDR2 SYGVKD, per germline. V lost 7 bases and J 3 bases, leaving 13 bases between the germline ends.